This T cell receptor (beta chain) was identified in a study of monozygotic twins with cystic fibrosis. Points on this clone: Its antigen is unknown.

Germline CDR1 reads SGHAT; CDR2 reads FQNNGV. This CDR3 is built from 17 residues. V shed 0 bases, J shed 2 bases, and the junction held 2 bases outside the gene matches. Sequencing was performed with immunoSEQ multiplex PCR; in TCRdb, only in-frame clones are kept and a portion is missing. The sample lists about 9,500 clones; 98% to 99% were seen once. Findings and caveats of the study: J usage was most co-twin-similar in 8 of 16 pairs, V in 13. The repertoire was suggested to be naive-dominated, clonality median roughly 0.0093. In this small cohort, shared CDR3 numbers showed no association with age, concordance or disease severity. Monozygotic CF twin pairs shared significantly more nucleotide-identical clonotypes than unrelated CF individuals did.

The receptor was isolated from a girl aged 2-10 years with cystic fibrosis. The genes are TRBV11-2 and TRBJ2-5, with 14 bases aligning to TRBD2. Sequencing was done on a sample of blood. The CDR3 region has the DNA TGTGCCAGCAGCTTAGATCGGACTAGCGGGAGGCAAGAGACCCAGTACTTC. Encoded protein: CASSLDRTSGRQETQYF. Drawing the rest from reference TRBV11-2 and TRBJ2-5, the complete variable domain is EAGVAQSPRYKIIEKRQSVAFWCNPISGHATLYWYQQILGQGPKLLIQFQNNGVVDDSQLPKDRFSAERLKGVDSTLKIQPAKLEDSAVYLCASSLDRTSGRQETQYFGPGTRLLVL.